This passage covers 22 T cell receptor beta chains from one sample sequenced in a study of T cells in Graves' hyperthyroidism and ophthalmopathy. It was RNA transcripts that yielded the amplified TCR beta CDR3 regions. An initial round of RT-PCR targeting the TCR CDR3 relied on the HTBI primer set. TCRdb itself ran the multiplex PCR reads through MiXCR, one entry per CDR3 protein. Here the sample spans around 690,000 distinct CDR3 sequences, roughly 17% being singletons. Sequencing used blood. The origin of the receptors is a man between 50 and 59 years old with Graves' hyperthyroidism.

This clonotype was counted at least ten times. The CDR3 protein is CASSPPFVTRAKNIQYF. CDR3 coding DNA: TGTGCCAGCAGCCCTCCTTTCGTAACTCGAGCCAAAAACATTCAGTACTTC. The J gene is TRBJ2-4, the V gene TRBV28, with D unclear. V gave up 6 bases and J gave up 0 bases, with 18 bases separating them. This CDR3 comprises 17 residues. The germline CDR1 and CDR2 sequences are MDHEN and SYDVKM.

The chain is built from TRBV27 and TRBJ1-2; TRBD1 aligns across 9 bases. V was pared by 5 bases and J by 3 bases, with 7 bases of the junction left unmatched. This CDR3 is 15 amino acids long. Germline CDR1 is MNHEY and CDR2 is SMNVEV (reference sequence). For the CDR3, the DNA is TGTGCCAGCAGTCCGGACAGGGACAGGGACTATGGCTACACCTTC. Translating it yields CASSPDRDRDYGYTF.

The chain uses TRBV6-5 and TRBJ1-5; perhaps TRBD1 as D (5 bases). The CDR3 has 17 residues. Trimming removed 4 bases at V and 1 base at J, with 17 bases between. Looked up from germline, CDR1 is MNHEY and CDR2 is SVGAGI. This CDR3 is CASSSTGPQFSNQPQHF. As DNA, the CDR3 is TGTGCCAGCAGTTCAACAGGTCCGCAGTTCAGCAATCAGCCCCAGCATTTT.

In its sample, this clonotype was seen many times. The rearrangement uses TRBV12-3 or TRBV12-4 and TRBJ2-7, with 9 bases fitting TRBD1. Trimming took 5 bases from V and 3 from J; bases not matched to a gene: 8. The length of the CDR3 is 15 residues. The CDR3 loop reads CASSPPGQGIYEQYF. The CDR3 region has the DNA TGTGCCAGCAGTCCCCCGGGACAGGGAATCTACGAGCAGTACTTC.

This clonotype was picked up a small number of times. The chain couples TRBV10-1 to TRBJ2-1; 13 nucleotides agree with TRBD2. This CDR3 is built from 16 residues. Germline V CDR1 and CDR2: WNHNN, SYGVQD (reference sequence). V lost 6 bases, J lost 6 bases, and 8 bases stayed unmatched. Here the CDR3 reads CASSPRRLAGGNEQFF. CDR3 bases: TGCGCCAGCAGCCCCAGGAGACTAGCGGGGGGCAATGAGCAGTTCTTC.

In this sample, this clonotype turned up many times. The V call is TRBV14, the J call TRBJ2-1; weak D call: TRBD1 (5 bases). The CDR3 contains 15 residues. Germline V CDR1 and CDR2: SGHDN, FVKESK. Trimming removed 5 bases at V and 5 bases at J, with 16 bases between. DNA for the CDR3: TGTGCCAGCAGCAAATCAGGGCTCTTCCACAATGAGCAGTTCTTC. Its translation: CASSKSGLFHNEQFF.

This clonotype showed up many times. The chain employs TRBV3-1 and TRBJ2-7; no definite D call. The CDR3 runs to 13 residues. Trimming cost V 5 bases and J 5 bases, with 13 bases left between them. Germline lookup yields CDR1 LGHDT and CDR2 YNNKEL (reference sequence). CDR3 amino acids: CASSSNRGDEQYF. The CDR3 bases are TGTGCCAGCAGCTCCAATAGAGGAGACGAGCAGTACTTC.

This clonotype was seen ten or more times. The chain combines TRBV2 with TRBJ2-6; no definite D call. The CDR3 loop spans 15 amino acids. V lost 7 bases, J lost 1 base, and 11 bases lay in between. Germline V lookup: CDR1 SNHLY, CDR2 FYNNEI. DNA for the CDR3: TGTGCCAGCATCCGTGGGGTATCTGGGGCCAACGTCCTGACTTTC. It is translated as CASIRGVSGANVLTF.

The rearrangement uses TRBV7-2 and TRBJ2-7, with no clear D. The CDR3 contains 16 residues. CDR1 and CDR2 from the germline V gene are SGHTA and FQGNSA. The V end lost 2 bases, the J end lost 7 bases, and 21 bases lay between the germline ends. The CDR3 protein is CASSLTYESRQGEQYF. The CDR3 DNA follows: TGTGCCAGCAGCTTAACCTACGAGAGCCGGCAAGGGGAGCAGTACTTC.

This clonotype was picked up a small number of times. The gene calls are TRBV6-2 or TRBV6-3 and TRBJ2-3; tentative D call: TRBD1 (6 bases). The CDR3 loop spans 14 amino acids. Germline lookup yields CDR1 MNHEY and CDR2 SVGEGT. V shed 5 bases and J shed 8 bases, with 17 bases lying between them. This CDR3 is CASSLRTAESTQYF. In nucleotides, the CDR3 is TGTGCCAGCAGTCTCCGGACAGCCGAATCTACGCAGTATTTT.

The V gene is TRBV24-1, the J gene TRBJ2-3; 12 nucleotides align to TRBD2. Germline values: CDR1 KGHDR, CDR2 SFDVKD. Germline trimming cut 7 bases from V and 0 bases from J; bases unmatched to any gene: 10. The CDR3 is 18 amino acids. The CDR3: CATSSGTSGSRSTDTQYF. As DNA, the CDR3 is TGTGCCACCAGCTCCGGGACTAGCGGGTCTAGGAGCACAGATACGCAGTATTTT.

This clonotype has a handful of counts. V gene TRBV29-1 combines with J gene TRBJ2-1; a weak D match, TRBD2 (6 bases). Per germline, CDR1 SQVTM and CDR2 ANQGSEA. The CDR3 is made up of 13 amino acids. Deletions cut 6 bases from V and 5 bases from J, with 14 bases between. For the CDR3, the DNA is TGCAGCGTCAACCGGGACTGGAACAATGAGCAGTTCTTC. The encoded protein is CSVNRDWNNEQFF.

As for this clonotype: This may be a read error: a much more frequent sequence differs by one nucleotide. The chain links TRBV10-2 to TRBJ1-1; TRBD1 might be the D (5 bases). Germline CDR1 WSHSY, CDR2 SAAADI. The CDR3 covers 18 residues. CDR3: CASSEQTGTARLNAEAFF. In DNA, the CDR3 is TGCGCCAGCAGTGAGCAAACCGGGACTGCCAGATTGAACGCTGAAGCTTTCTTT.

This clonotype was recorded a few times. CDR3 sequence (DNA): TGTGCCAGCACCCGGACTAACGGATACACCGGGGAGCTGTTTTTT. It translates to CASTRTNGYTGELFF. V usage is TRBV12-3 or TRBV12-4 and J usage is TRBJ2-2; D is perhaps TRBD2 (6 bases). The ends were cut back, 7 bases at V and 3 bases at J, with 15 bases in the middle. The CDR3 runs 15 residues.

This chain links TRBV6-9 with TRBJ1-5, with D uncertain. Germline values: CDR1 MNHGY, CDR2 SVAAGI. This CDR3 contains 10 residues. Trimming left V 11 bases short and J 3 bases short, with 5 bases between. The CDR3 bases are TGTGCCCGCCACAATCAGCCCCAGCATTTT. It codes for CARHNQPQHF.

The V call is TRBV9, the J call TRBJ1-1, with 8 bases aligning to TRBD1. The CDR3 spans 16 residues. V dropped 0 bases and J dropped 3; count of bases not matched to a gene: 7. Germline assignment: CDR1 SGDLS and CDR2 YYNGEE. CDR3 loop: CASSVAPGQGDTEAFF. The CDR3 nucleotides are TGTGCCAGCAGCGTAGCTCCCGGACAGGGAGACACTGAAGCTTTCTTT.

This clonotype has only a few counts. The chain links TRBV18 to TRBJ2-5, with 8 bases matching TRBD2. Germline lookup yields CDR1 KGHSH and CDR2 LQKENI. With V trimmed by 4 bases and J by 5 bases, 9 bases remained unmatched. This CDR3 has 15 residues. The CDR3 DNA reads TGTGCCAGCTCACGATTAGCGGGAAACGTGGAGACCCAGTACTTC. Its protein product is CASSRLAGNVETQYF.

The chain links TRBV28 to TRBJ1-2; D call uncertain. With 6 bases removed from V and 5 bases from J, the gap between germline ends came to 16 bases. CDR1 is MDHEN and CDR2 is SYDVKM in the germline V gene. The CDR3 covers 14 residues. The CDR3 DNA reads TGTGCCAGCAGGGTTCCGGACGGAGTTTATGGCTACACCTTC. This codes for CASRVPDGVYGYTF.

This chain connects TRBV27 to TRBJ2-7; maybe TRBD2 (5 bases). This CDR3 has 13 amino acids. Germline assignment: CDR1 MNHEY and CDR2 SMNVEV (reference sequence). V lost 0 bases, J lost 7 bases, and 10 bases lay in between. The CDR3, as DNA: TGTGCCAGCAGTTTATCGTGGACGGGGGAGCAGTACTTC. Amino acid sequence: CASSLSWTGEQYF.

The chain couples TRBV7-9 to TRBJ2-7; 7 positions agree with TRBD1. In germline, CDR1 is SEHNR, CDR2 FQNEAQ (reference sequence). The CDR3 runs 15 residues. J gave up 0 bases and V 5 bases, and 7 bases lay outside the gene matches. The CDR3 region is CASSPRQGDSYEQYF. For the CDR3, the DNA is TGTGCCAGCAGCCCGAGACAGGGAGACTCCTACGAGCAGTACTTC.

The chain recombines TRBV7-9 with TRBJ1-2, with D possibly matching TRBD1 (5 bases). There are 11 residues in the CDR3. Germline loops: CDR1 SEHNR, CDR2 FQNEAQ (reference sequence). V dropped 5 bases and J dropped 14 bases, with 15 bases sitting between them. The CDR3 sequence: CASSLRQGGTF. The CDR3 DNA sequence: TGTGCCAGCAGCCTCCGGCAGGGTGGAACCTTC.

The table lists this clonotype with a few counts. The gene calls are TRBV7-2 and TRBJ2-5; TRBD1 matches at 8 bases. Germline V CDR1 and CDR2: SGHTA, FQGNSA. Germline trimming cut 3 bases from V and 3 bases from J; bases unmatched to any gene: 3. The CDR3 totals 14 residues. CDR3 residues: CASSFGQGEETQYF. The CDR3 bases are TGTGCCAGCAGCTTCGGACAGGGAGAAGAGACCCAGTACTTC.